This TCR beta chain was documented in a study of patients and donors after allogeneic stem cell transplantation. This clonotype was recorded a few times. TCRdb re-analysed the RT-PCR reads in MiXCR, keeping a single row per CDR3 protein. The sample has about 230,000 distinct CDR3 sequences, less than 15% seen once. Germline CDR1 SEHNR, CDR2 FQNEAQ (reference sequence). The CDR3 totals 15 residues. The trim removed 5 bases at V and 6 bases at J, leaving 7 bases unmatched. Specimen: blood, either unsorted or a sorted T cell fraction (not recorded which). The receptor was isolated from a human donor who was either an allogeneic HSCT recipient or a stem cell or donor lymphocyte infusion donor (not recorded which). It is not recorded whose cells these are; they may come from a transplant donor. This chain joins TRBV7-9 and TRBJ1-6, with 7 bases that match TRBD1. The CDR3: CASSKGQSLNSPLHF. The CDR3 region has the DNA TGTGCCAGCAGCAAGGGACAGAGCCTTAATTCACCCCTCCACTTT.